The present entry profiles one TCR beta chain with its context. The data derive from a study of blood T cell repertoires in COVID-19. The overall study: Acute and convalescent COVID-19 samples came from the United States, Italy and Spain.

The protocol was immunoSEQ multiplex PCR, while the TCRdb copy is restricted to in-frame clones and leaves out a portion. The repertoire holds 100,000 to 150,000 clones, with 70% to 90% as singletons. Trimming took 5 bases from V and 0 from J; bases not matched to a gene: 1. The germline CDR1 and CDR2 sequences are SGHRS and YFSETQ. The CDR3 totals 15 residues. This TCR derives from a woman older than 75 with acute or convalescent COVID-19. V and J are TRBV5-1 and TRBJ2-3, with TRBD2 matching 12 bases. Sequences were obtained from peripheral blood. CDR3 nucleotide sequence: TGCGCCAGCAGTCTAGCGGGGGGGAGCACAGATACGCAGTATTTT. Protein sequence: CASSLAGGSTDTQYF. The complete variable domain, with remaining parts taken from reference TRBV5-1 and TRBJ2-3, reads KAGVTQTPRYLIKTRGQQVTLSCSPISGHRSVSWYQQTPGQGLQFLFEYFSETQRNKGNFPGRFSGRQFSNSRSEMNVSTLELGDSALYLCASSLAGGSTDTQYFGPGTRLTVL.